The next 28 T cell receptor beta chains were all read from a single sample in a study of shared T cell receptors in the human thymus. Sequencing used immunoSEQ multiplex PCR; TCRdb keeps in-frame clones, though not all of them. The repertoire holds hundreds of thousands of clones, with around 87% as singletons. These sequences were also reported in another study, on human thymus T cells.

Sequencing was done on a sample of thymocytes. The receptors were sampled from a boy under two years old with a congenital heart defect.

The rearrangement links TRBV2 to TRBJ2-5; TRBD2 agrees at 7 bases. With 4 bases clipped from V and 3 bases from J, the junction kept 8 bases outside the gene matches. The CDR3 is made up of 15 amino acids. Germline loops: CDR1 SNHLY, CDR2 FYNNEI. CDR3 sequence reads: CASSGAGRGKETQYF. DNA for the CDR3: TGTGCCAGCAGTGGGGCAGGGAGGGGAAAAGAGACCCAGTACTTC.

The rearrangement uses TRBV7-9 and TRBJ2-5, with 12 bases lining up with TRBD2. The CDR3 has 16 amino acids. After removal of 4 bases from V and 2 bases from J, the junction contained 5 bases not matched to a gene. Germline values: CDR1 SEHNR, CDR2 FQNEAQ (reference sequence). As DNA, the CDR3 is TGTGCCAGCAGCTCCGGGACTAGCGGGTGGCAAGAGACCCAGTACTTC. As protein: CASSSGTSGWQETQYF. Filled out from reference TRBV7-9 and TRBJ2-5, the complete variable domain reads DTGVSQNPRHKITKRGQNVTFRCDPISEHNRLYWYRQTLGQGPEFLTYFQNEAQLEKSRLLSDRFSAERPKGSFSTLEIQRTEQGDSAMYLCASSSGTSGWQETQYFGPGTRLLVL.

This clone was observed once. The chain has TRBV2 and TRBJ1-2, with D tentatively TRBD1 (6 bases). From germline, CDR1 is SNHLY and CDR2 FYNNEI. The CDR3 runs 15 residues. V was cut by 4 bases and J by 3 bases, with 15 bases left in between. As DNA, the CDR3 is TGTGCCAGCAGTGCCCAAAGGACAGCTGACTATGGCTACACCTTC. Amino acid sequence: CASSAQRTADYGYTF.

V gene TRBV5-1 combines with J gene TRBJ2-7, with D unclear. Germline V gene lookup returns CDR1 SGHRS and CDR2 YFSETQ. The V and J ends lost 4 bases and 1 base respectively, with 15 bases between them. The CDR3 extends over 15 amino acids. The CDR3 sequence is CASSPEESVSYEQYF. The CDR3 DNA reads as TGCGCCAGCAGCCCTGAGGAGTCGGTTTCCTACGAGCAGTACTTC.

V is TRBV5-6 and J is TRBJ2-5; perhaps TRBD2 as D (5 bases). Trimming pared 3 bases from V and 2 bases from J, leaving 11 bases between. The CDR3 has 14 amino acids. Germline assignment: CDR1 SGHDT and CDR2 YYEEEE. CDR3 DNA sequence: TGTGCCAGCAGCTCATGGACGGGACAAGAGACCCAGTACTTC. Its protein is CASSSWTGQETQYF.

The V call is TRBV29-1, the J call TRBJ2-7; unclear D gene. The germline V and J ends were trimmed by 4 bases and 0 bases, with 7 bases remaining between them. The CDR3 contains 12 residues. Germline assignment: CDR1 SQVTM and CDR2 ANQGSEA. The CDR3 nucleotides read TGCAGCGTTGTAACTGACTCCTACGAGCAGTACTTC. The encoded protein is CSVVTDSYEQYF.

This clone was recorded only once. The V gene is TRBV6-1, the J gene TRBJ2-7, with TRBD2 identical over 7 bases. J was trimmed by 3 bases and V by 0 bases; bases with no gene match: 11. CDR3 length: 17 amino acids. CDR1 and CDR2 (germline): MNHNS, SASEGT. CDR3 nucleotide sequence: TGTGCCAGCAGTGAAGCGCTTTGGGGGAGGGCACACTACGAGCAGTACTTC. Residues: CASSEALWGRAHYEQYF.

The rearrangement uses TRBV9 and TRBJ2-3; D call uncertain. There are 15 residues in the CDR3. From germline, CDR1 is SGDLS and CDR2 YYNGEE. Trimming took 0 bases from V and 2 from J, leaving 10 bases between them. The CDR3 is CASSVGGQNTDTQYF. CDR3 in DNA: TGTGCCAGCAGCGTAGGTGGCCAGAACACAGATACGCAGTATTTT.

In nucleotides, the CDR3 is TGTGCCAGTAGTATGGTCTGCGGGACGCGGTCCTACGAGCAGTACTTC. Amino acids: CASSMVCGTRSYEQYF. The chain uses TRBV19 and TRBJ2-7, with D possibly TRBD2 on 6 matching bases. The V end lost 3 bases, the J end lost 1 base, and 16 bases lay between the germline ends. Germline V gene lookup returns CDR1 LNHDA and CDR2 SQIVND (reference sequence). The CDR3 has 16 residues.

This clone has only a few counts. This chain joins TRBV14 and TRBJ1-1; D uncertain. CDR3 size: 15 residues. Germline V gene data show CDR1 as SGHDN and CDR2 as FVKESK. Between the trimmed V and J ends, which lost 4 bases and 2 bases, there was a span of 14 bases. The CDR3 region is CASSPLEGKNTEAFF. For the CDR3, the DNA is TGTGCCAGCAGCCCCCTGGAGGGAAAAAACACTGAAGCTTTCTTT.

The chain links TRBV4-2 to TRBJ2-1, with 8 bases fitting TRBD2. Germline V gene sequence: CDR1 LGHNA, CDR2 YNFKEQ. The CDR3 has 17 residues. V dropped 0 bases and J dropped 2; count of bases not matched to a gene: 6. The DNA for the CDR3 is TGTGCCAGCAGCCAAGACGACGCGGGAGGCACCTACAATGAGCAGTTCTTC. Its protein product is CASSQDDAGGTYNEQFF.

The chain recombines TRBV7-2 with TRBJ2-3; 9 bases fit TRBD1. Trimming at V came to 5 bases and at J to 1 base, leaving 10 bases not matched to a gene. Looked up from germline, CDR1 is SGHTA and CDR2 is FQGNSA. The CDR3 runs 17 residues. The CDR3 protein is CASSPPPGQGGTDTQYF. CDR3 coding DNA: TGTGCCAGCAGCCCACCGCCGGGACAGGGCGGCACAGATACGCAGTATTTT.

The CDR3 DNA reads TGCGCCAGCAGCCAAGAGGTAGGGCAGGGGGAGTTTATAGAGCAGTTCTTC. Translation gives CASSQEVGQGEFIEQFF. The genes are TRBV4-3 and TRBJ2-1; 7 bases are shared with TRBD1. This CDR3 spans 17 amino acids. Germline CDR1 reads LGHNA; CDR2 reads YSLEER. Trimming took 0 bases from V and 10 from J; bases not matched to a gene: 15.

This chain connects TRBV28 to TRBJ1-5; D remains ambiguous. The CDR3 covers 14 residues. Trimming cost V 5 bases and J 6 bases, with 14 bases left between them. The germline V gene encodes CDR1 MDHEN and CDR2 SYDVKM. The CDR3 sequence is CASSVGREGQPQHF. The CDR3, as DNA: TGTGCCAGCAGTGTCGGGAGGGAGGGTCAGCCCCAGCATTTT.

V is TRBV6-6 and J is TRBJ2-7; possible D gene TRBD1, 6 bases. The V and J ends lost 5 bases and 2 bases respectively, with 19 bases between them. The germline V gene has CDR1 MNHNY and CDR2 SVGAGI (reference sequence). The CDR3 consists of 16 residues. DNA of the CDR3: TGTGCCAGCAGTGCCCCCCCTCCGGGACAAACCTACGAGCAGTACTTC. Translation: CASSAPPPGQTYEQYF.

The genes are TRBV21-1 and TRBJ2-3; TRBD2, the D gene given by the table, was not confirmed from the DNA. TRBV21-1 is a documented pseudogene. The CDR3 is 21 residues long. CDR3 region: CASSSFRRGGGGKGRADTQYF. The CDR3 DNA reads TGTGCCAGCAGCTCATTCAGGAGAGGGGGTGGCGGGAAAGGGAGGGCAGATACGCAGTATTTT.

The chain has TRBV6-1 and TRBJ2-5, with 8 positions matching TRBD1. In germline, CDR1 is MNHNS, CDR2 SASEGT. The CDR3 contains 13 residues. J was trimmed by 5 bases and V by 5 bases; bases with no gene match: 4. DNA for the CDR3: TGTGCCAGCAGTTCCGACAGGGGTGAGACCCAGTACTTC. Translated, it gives CASSSDRGETQYF.

CDR3 loop: CASSPRRVGSNQPQHF. In DNA, the CDR3 is TGTGCCAGCTCACCGCGGAGAGTAGGCAGCAATCAGCCCCAGCATTTT. This chain uses TRBV18 with TRBJ1-5, with unresolved D. Trimming left V 3 bases short and J 1 base short, with 13 bases between. Germline assignment: CDR1 KGHSH and CDR2 LQKENI. This CDR3 region has 16 residues.

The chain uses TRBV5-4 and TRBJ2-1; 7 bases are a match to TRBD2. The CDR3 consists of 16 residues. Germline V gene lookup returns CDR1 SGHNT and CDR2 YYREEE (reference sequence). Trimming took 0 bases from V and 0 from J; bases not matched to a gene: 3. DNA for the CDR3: TGTGCCAGCAGCTTGGGGGGCGGGAGCTCCTACAATGAGCAGTTCTTC. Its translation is CASSLGGGSSYNEQFF.

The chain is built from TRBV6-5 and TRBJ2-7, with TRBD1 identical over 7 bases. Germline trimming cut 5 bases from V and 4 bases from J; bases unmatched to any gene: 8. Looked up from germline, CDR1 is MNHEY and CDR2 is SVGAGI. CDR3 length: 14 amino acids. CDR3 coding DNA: TGTGCCAGCAGTGGCGAGGACAGGTCTTACGAGCAGTACTTC. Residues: CASSGEDRSYEQYF.

The CDR3, as DNA: TGTGCCAGCAGCGCCCCGGGACTACCTCAAGAGACCCAGTACTTC. It specifies CASSAPGLPQETQYF. The genes are TRBV7-9 and TRBJ2-5; 7 nucleotides agree with TRBD2. The CDR3 sequence is 15 residues long. Germline values: CDR1 SEHNR, CDR2 FQNEAQ (reference sequence). V trimming: 5 bases; J trimming: 2 bases; junction bases outside the gene matches: 8.

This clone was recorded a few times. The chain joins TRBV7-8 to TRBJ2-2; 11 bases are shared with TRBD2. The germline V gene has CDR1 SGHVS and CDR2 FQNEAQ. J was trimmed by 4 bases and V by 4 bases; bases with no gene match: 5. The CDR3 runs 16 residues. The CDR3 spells CASSSGLAGFTGELFF. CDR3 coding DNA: TGTGCCAGCAGCTCTGGACTAGCGGGTTTCACCGGGGAGCTGTTTTTT. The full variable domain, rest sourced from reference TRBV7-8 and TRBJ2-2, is GAGVSQSPRYKVAKRGQDVALRCDPISGHVSLFWYQQALGQGPEFLTYFQNEAQLDKSGLPSDRFFAERPEGSVSTLKIQRTQQEDSAVYLCASSSGLAGFTGELFFGEGSRLTVL.

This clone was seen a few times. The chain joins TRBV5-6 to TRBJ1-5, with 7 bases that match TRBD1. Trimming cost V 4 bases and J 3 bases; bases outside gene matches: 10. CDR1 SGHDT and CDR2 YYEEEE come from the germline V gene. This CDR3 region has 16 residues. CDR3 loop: CASSLYDREANQPQHF. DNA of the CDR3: TGTGCCAGCAGCCTGTACGACAGGGAGGCCAATCAGCCCCAGCATTTT.

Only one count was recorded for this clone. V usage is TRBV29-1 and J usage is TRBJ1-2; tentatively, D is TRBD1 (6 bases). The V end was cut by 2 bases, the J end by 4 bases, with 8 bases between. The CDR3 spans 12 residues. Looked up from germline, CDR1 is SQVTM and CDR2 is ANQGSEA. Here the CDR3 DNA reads TGCAGCGTTGAAACAGGGAGCTATGGCTACACCTTC. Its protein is CSVETGSYGYTF.

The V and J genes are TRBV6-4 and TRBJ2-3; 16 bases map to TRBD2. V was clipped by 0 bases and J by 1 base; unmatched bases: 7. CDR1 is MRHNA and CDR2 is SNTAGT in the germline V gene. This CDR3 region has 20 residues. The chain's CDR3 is CASSDSGTSGRAHGTDTQYF. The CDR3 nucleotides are TGTGCCAGCAGTGACTCCGGGACTAGCGGGAGGGCCCACGGCACAGATACGCAGTATTTT.

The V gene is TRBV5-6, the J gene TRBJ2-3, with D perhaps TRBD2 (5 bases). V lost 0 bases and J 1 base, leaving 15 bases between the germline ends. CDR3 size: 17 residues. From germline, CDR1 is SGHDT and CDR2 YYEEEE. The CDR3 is CASSLGWTQTGTDTQYF. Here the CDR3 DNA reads TGTGCCAGCAGCTTGGGGTGGACTCAGACTGGCACAGATACGCAGTATTTT.

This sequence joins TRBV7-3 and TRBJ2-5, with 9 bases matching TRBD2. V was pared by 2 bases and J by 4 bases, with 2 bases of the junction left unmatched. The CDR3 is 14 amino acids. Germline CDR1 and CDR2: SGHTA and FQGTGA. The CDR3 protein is CASSLAGGRETQYF. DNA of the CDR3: TGTGCCAGCAGCTTAGCGGGAGGGCGAGAGACCCAGTACTTC.

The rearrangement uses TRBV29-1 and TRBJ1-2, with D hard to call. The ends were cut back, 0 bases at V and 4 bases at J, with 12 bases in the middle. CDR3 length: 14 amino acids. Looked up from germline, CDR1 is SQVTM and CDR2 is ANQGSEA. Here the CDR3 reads CSVEEALPSYGYTF. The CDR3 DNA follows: TGCAGCGTTGAAGAGGCTCTTCCAAGCTATGGCTACACCTTC.